This TCR beta chain was retrieved from a study of low-dose radiotherapy and immunotherapy resistance in tumors. Whole-study context: The treatment that patients received was intravenous nivolumab 240 mg every two weeks plus ipilimumab 1 mg/kg every six weeks.

As to time point: before trial treatment. It was nivolumab, ipilimumab, aspirin, low-dose cyclophosphamide and low-dose radiotherapy that donors received. Advanced solid tumors lacking tumor-infiltrating lymphocytes characterized eligible patients. This clonotype was seen ten or more times. CDR3 length: 16 amino acids. The ends lost 2 bases at V and 5 bases at J; junction bases unmatched: 10. Germline CDR1 is SQVTM and CDR2 is ANQGSEA. Alpha- and beta-chain coverage of first-strand cDNA came from TRAV- and TRBV-specific primers. With a constant-region primer and a V-primer adapter, TCRs were subjected to about 20 PCR cycles of amplification. Each CDR3 protein gets one entry after TCRdb re-called the reads with MiXCR. The table includes approximately 89,000 distinct CDR3 sequences, 15% to 20% detected once.

This TCR was recovered from a male donor with prostate cancer. The chain uses TRBV29-1 and TRBJ2-5; 11 bases match TRBD2. Sequencing was performed on PBMCs, taken before treatment. The CDR3 DNA reads as TGCAGCGTTGAACCCCCTAGCGGGAGGAGTAGGGAGACCCAGTACTTC. This translates into CSVEPPSGRSRETQYF.